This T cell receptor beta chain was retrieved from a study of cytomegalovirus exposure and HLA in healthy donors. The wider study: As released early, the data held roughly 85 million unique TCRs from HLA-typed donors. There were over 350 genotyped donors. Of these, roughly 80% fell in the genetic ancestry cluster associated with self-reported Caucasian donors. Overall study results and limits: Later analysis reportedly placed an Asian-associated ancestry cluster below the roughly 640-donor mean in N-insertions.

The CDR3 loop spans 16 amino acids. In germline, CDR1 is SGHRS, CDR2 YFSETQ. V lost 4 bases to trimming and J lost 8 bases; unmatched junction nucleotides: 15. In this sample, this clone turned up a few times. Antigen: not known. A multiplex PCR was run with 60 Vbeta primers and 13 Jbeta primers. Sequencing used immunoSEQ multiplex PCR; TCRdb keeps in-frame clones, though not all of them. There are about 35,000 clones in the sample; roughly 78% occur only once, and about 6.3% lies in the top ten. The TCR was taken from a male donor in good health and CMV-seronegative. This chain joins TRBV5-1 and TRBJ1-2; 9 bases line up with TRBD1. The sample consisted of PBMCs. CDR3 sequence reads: CASSLQTGTGHGGYTF. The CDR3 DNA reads TGCGCCAGCAGCCTACAAACCGGGACAGGGCATGGGGGCTACACCTTC. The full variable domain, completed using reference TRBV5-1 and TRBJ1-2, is KAGVTQTPRYLIKTRGQQVTLSCSPISGHRSVSWYQQTPGQGLQFLFEYFSETQRNKGNFPGRFSGRQFSNSRSEMNVSTLELGDSALYLCASSLQTGTGHGGYTFGSGTRLTVV.